This T cell receptor beta chain comes out of a study of Graves' ophthalmopathy and Graves' hyperthyroidism (dated by TCRdb to the late 2010s). Turning to the overall study: Peripheral blood samples were taken at the time of initial diagnosis, before any treatment was given. In over five hyperthyroidism patients, the T-cell repertoires found in thyroid tissue were compared with those found in blood. In total, 135 blood samples were TCR-sequenced: 43 ophthalmopathy, 75 hyperthyroidism and about 17 hyperthyroidism-to-ophthalmopathy patients. To explore V-J signatures that distinguish ophthalmopathy from hyperthyroidism, a discovery set of 100 patients was enrolled, made up of 40 to 45 with ophthalmopathy and 57 with stable hyperthyroidism. Once sampling was done, hyperthyroidism patients were given methimazole at a starting dose of 30 mg daily, while ophthalmopathy patients were given high-dose intravenous methylprednisolone. For independent validation, a separate cohort was made up of fewer than 20 hyperthyroidism patients plus 17 patients who later progressed from hyperthyroidism to ophthalmopathy. The roughly 100 discovery patients were randomly split 7:3 into training and test sets. TCR beta repertoire signatures were used to distinguish Graves' ophthalmopathy from Graves' hyperthyroidism and to predict progression to ophthalmopathy. General conclusions and limits of the study: No statistical method was used to set the sample size in advance, and the investigators knew which group each participant was assigned to. In cross-validation, the 13-signature model distinguished ophthalmopathy from stable hyperthyroidism with approximately 88% sensitivity and approximately 81% specificity, and in the test set the corresponding values were about 80% and 75%. In validation, the model predicted ophthalmopathy progression with nearly 71% sensitivity and 72% to 80% specificity; roughly eleven predicted patients were CT-confirmed with GO in a median of about 7.1 months. Most expanded thyroid clonotypes with frequency above 0.001 were also detected in blood, suggesting blood repertoires may reflect the thyroid immune response.

This clonotype came up many times. The specificity of this receptor is unknown. Base-call qualities are not available, and no considerably larger clone is one nucleotide away. For repertoire sequencing, TCR beta CDR3 regions were amplified from RNA transcripts. The first round of RT-PCR was done with HTBI primers and the Qiagen OneStep RT-PCR kit, and was followed by a second round of multiplex PCR, then size selection and purification. Sequencing of the libraries was carried out on an Illumina HiSeq2000 in paired-end mode with 100 bp reads. In the paper's pipeline: SOAPnuke was used to process the reads, throwing out any read that had adapters, had uncalled bases, had a mean Phred below 15, or lacked an exact constant-primer or identifier match. High-quality paired reads were merged with COPE v1.2.5. Unique nucleotide sequences were defined as clonotypes and aligned to IMGT TRB V, D and J references using MiTCR v1.1. Analysis was restricted to V-J combinations with a frequency above 0.0001, which covered just over 98% of repertoires. For each V-J combination, a TCR clonal expansion and chaos score was defined as the ratio of F50 clonal expansion to chaos observed in the TCRdist matrix. Features were reduced by Welch's t-statistics and random forest to around 14 V-J combinations, which fed a naive Bayes classifier. Thyroid-blood repertoire similarity was quantified with the Morisita-Horn index. TCRdb itself trimmed the public reads at Q25 with fastp, ran MiXCR and retained productive beta chains. For every CDR3 protein sequence, its rows merge into one entry that carries the most common genes and DNA. TCRdb, not the original authors, processed these V and J calls. In this sample the table shows hundreds of thousands of distinct CDR3 sequences, roughly 21% of which occur a single time. Under 3% of the sample goes to the ten largest clones.

Hyperthyroidism was considered stable if no progression to ophthalmopathy occurred within 18 months of follow-up. The hyperthyroidism patients were 18 to 65 years old and newly diagnosed, with a disease duration of less than 2 months. Patients were excluded if they had other autoimmune diseases, uncontrolled infections, pregnancy or lactation. Diagnosis was based on clinical symptoms, serum thyroxine, TRAb, thyroid ultrasound and orbital computed tomography. Ficoll-Paque density gradient centrifugation was used to isolate PBMCs from 8.5 to 10 ml of fresh peripheral blood. Total RNA was extracted using Trizol reagent, and RNA quality was checked on an Agilent 2100 Bioanalyzer. From a lookup of the germline V gene, CDR1 and CDR2 are MGHDK and SYGVNS. The CDR3 has 12 amino acids, counting the end cysteine and phenylalanine. The read is trimmed to its CDR3 DNA, 36 bases read in frame from base 1. The junction carries 8 bases between V and J, which are trimmed by 6 bases and 2 bases respectively.

The sequence was obtained from a woman between 18 and 29 years old with stable Graves' hyperthyroidism. Donor details come from another sample of the same person, matched by shared clones. The sample comprised peripheral blood. Recombination joined TRBV25-1 with TRBJ2-7; no confident D gene assignment can be made. The sequence in DNA is TGTGCCAGCAGCCATTCAACCTACGAGCAGTACTTC. Its protein is CASSHSTYEQYF.